These 9 T cell receptor beta chains came from one sample sequenced in a study of blood T cell repertoires in COVID-19. Only in-frame clones appear in the TCRdb table, and some are missing; sequencing was by immunoSEQ multiplex PCR. Here the sample spans around 220,000 clones, roughly four fifths being singletons. The sequenced material came from peripheral blood. The receptors stem from an elderly woman with COVID-19, enrolled during active disease.

V is TRBV6-4 and J is TRBJ2-1, with 8 bases fitting TRBD2. Germline trimming cut 5 bases from V and 9 bases from J; bases unmatched to any gene: 12. This CDR3 comprises 15 residues. Germline lookup yields CDR1 MRHNA and CDR2 SNTAGT. The CDR3 here is CASSPSGGLDGEQFF. DNA for the CDR3: TGTGCCAGCAGTCCAAGCGGGGGCCTAGACGGTGAGCAGTTCTTC.

This clone was seen more than once but under ten times. The V call is TRBV20-1, the J call TRBJ2-1, with TRBD2 identical over 7 bases. The germline V gene has CDR1 DFQATT and CDR2 SNEGSKA (reference sequence). There are 11 residues in the CDR3. J was trimmed by 9 bases and V by 5 bases; bases with no gene match: 4. This CDR3 is CSAFAGVEQFF. CDR3 DNA: TGCAGTGCTTTCGCGGGAGTTGAGCAGTTCTTC.

V gene TRBV2 combines with J gene TRBJ1-1, with D hard to call. The V end was cut by 0 bases, the J end by 5 bases, with 7 bases between. The length of the CDR3 is 13 residues. Germline CDR1 SNHLY, CDR2 FYNNEI. The CDR3 loop is CASSEASGTEAFF. The CDR3 bases are TGTGCCAGCAGTGAAGCTTCGGGAACTGAAGCTTTCTTT.

This clone turned up a few times. V and J are TRBV11-3 and TRBJ1-1; D is unclear. Trimming took off 3 bases at V and 1 base at J, with 9 bases between the two ends. CDR3 length: 14 residues. Germline values: CDR1 SGHNT, CDR2 YENEEA. The CDR3 reads CASSFGGSNTEAFF. The CDR3 bases are TGTGCCAGCAGCTTTGGAGGGTCGAACACTGAAGCTTTCTTT.

The chain uses TRBV5-1 and TRBJ2-5, with 9 bases identical to TRBD1. Per the germline V gene, CDR1 is SGHRS and CDR2 is YFSETQ. There are 17 residues in the CDR3. Germline trimming cut 2 bases from V and 2 bases from J; bases unmatched to any gene: 10. As DNA, the CDR3 is TGCGCCAGCAGCTTTATGACAGGGGGGAACCCGCAAGAGACCCAGTACTTC. Translating gives CASSFMTGGNPQETQYF. Full variable domain (remainder filled in from reference TRBV5-1 and TRBJ2-5): KAGVTQTPRYLIKTRGQQVTLSCSPISGHRSVSWYQQTPGQGLQFLFEYFSETQRNKGNFPGRFSGRQFSNSRSEMNVSTLELGDSALYLCASSFMTGGNPQETQYFGPGTRLLVL.

This rearrangement joins TRBV3-1 (or the pseudogene TRBV3-2) to TRBJ1-1; D remains unclear. Trimming shortened V by 2 bases and J by 4 bases, and 11 bases separated the two germline ends. The CDR3 totals 14 residues. From germline, CDR1 is LGHDT and CDR2 YNNKEL (reference sequence). This chain's CDR3 is CASSQFPLSTEAFF. For the CDR3, the DNA is TGTGCCAGCAGCCAATTTCCCCTCAGCACTGAAGCTTTCTTT.

The chain recombines TRBV7-2 with TRBJ2-7; TRBD1 matches at 11 bases. V gave up 5 bases and J gave up 8 bases; unmatched junction bases: 8. Looked up from germline, CDR1 is SGHTA and CDR2 is FQGNSA. The CDR3 runs to 14 residues. This chain's CDR3 is CASSPGQGAAKQYF. For the CDR3, the DNA is TGTGCCAGCAGCCCCGGACAGGGGGCGGCAAAGCAGTACTTC.

The gene calls are TRBV6-6 and TRBJ2-3, with a tentative D call TRBD1 (7 bases). CDR1 MNHNY and CDR2 SVGAGI come from the germline V gene (reference sequence). CDR3 length: 14 residues. The V end was cut by 6 bases, the J end by 2 bases, with 12 bases between. CDR3 sequence (DNA): TGTGCCAGCAGGCGGGACAGCTACACAGATACGCAGTATTTT. It yields the protein CASRRDSYTDTQYF.

The chain is built from TRBV19 and TRBJ2-1; D not resolved. V lost 3 bases, J lost 6 bases, and 3 bases lay in between. The CDR3 covers 11 residues. The V gene's germline CDR1 is LNHDA and CDR2 SQIVND (reference sequence). CDR3 bases: TGTGCCAGTAGTATTAGCAATGAGCAGTTCTTC. This encodes CASSISNEQFF.